This is a list of T cell receptor beta chains from one sample in a study of follicular helper T cells after annual influenza vaccination. Libraries were prepared by immunoSEQ multiplex PCR; TCRdb keeps only in-frame clonotypes and omits some of them. The table records some 470 clones, less than 90% of them present only once. Sequencing used CXCR5+ CD38+ circulating T follicular helper cells from blood, obtained 7 days after influenza vaccination. The receptor source for this set is an adult who received the influenza vaccine. Each CDR3 is given with its conserved first and last residue. A D gene is named only where the DNA matches it firmly. Some rows have no size entry. The others give once, few or many, or a class for an expanded clone.

abundance	d_gene	j_gene	v_gene	CDR3nt	CDR3aa
few	NA	TRBJ1-1	TRBV20-1	TGCAGTGCCCTGTGGAACACTGAAGCTTTCTTT	CSALWNTEAFF
NA	NA	TRBJ1-6	TRBV7-2	TGTGCCAGCAGCTTAACAAGACCACCCCTCCACTTT	CASSLTRPPLHF
NA	TRBD1	TRBJ2-2	TRBV7-9	TGTGCCAGCAGTTTGACAGGGCAGACTGGGGAGCTGTTTTTT	CASSLTGQTGELFF
once	TRBD1	TRBJ2-7	TRBV11-1	TGTGCCAGCAGCTTTTCGGGACAGGGGAAGTACGAGCAGTACTTC	CASSFSGQGKYEQYF
NA	NA	TRBJ2-3	TRBV5-6	TGTGCCAGCAGCTTGGCCAAGGGATCAGATACGCAGTATTTT	CASSLAKGSDTQYF
NA	TRBD1	TRBJ2-1	TRBV29-1	TGCAGCGTTAGACAGGGGGGCTCCTACAATGAGCAGTTCTTC	CSVRQGGSYNEQFF
few	NA	TRBJ1-3	TRBV7-2	TGTGCCAGCAGCTTAGGGGTAAAAGGGAACACCATATATTTT	CASSLGVKGNTIYF
NA	TRBD2	TRBJ2-5	TRBV5-8	TGTGCCAACCCTATTGGGCTAGCGGGGGCTGAGACCCAGTACTTC	CANPIGLAGAETQYF
NA	NA	TRBJ1-2	TRBV18	TGTGCCAGCTCACCAGCAGTATCTAACTATGGCTACACCTTC	CASSPAVSNYGYTF
NA	TRBD1	TRBJ2-5	TRBV30	TGTGCCTGGAGTGGAGGGGGCACCCCTGAGACCCAGTACTTC	CAWSGGGTPETQYF
NA	NA	TRBJ1-2	TRBV5-4	TGTGCCAGCAGCTTTGGAAGGGAGAACTATGGCTACACCTTC	CASSFGRENYGYTF
NA	TRBD1	TRBJ2-2	TRBV5-1	TGCGCCAGCAGCTTGAACGGTCCTTCACAGGGGAGATACGGGGAGCTGTTTTTT	CASSLNGPSQGRYGELFF
NA	NA	TRBJ1-1	TRBV2	TGTGCCAGCAGAGCCTCGACGGTGAACACTGAAGCTTTCTTT	CASRASTVNTEAFF
NA	NA	TRBJ2-1	TRBV4-1	TGCGCCAGCAGCCAAGATCAGCCTAGCGTCAATGAGCAGTTCTTC	CASSQDQPSVNEQFF
NA	NA	TRBJ1-1	TRBV11-3	TGTGCCAGCAGCACCGGCGGGGTCGGGGGGACTGAAGCTTTCTTT	CASSTGGVGGTEAFF
few	NA	TRBJ2-2	TRBV7-9	TGTGCCAGCAGCTTAGAGGGCCGCCTTCAGGGTCCCGGGGAGCTGTTTTTT	CASSLEGRLQGPGELFF
NA	NA	TRBJ2-5	TRBV5-1	TGCGCCAGCAGCAAAACGGGGCCAAAAGAGACCCAGTACTTC	CASSKTGPKETQYF
NA	TRBD2	TRBJ2-3	TRBV7-9	TGTGCCAGCAGCCCCCGAGGGGCGGGGGGCGGCCGAGACTGGGATACGCAGTATTTT	CASSPRGAGGGRDWDTQYF
NA	TRBD1	TRBJ1-6	TRBV2	TGTGCCAGCAGCGGACAGGGGAATTCACCCCTCCACTTT	CASSGQGNSPLHF
NA	NA	TRBJ2-5	TRBV15	TGTGCCACCAGCCGGGACAAGCAAGAGACCCAGTACTTC	CATSRDKQETQYF
NA	TRBD2	TRBJ2-3	TRBV30	TGTGCCTGGGCCTCTAGCGGGAGGTGGGATACGCAGTATTTT	CAWASSGRWDTQYF
NA	NA	TRBJ2-4	TRBV19	TGTGCCAGTAGTATAGAAGGGCTCGGGGTCCCGGGGAACATTCAGTACTTC	CASSIEGLGVPGNIQYF
NA	NA	TRBJ2-4	TRBV2	TGTGCCAGCAGTCCCCGGGACGTTGGGAACATTCAGTACTTC	CASSPRDVGNIQYF
few	NA	TRBJ1-2	TRBV7-9	TGTGCCAGCAGCTCACCTGCGGACTATGGCTACACCTTC	CASSSPADYGYTF
NA	NA	TRBJ1-4	TRBV6-5	TGTGCCAGCAGACCCGAGGGTACTAGGGATGAAAAACTGTTTTTT	CASRPEGTRDEKLFF
NA	NA	TRBJ1-3	TRBV6-5	TGTGCCAGCAGTTTCAGAAGCGTTCAGTCTGGAAACACCATATATTTT	CASSFRSVQSGNTIYF
NA	TRBD2	TRBJ2-1	TRBV6-1	TGTGCCAGCAGTGAAGCTAGCGGGGGCAATGAGCAGTTCTTC	CASSEASGGNEQFF